The 31 T cell receptor beta chains given below trace back to one sample, sequenced in a study of blood T cell repertoires in COVID-19. TCRdb's table, derived via immunoSEQ multiplex PCR, lists solely in-frame clones and lacks some. Of around 250,000 clones listed, approximately 83% are singletons. Sequencing was done on a sample of peripheral blood. Receptors originate from a man aged 45 to 65 with active or convalescent COVID-19.

This chain connects TRBV30 to TRBJ1-5; possibly TRBD1 for D (5 bases). The CDR3 loop spans 14 amino acids. V was shortened by 8 bases and J by 2 bases, with 16 bases between the two germline ends. Per the germline V gene, CDR1 is GTSNPN and CDR2 is SVGIG (reference sequence). DNA of the CDR3: TGTGCCGGGGGAGGCGGGATGCGCAATCAGCCCCAGCATTTT. Its translation: CAGGGGMRNQPQHF.

The chain couples TRBV25-1 to TRBJ1-3; a possible D gene is TRBD1 (6 bases). Trimming shortened V by 7 bases and J by 9 bases, and 10 bases separated the two germline ends. This CDR3 has 11 residues. Germline values: CDR1 MGHDK, CDR2 SYGVNS. CDR3 nucleotide sequence: TGTGCCAGCAACTCAGGGGTCACCATATATTTT. Protein: CASNSGVTIYF.

This clone showed up just a few times. CDR3 protein: CASSQGRDSYEQYF. CDR3 coding DNA: TGTGCCAGCAGCCAAGGCAGGGACTCCTACGAGCAGTACTTC. The chain combines TRBV3-1 (or the pseudogene TRBV3-2) with TRBJ2-7, with a tentative D call TRBD1 (5 bases). Germline CDR1 reads LGHDT; CDR2 reads YNNKEL (reference sequence). V was shortened by 1 base and J by 0 bases, with 7 bases between the two germline ends. This CDR3 is 14 amino acids long.

This sequence joins TRBV24-1 and TRBJ2-5, with D possibly matching TRBD2 (6 bases). Germline lookup yields CDR1 KGHDR and CDR2 SFDVKD. The CDR3 has 14 amino acids. V was trimmed by 0 bases and J by 8 bases, leaving 12 bases between them. The CDR3 is CATSDLRGLVTQYF. CDR3 nucleotides: TGTGCCACCAGTGATTTGCGGGGACTTGTAACCCAGTACTTC.

The V and J genes are TRBV11-2 and TRBJ2-7, with TRBD2 matching over 8 bases. Trimming took 5 bases from V and 3 from J; bases not matched to a gene: 3. Germline V gene data show CDR1 as SGHAT and CDR2 as FQNNGV. This CDR3 contains 13 residues. The CDR3 region has the DNA TGTGCCAGCAGCGCCCTAGCGGGCTACGAGCAGTACTTC. It encodes CASSALAGYEQYF.

This chain joins TRBV9 and TRBJ2-1; 9 bases match TRBD2. Germline lookup yields CDR1 SGDLS and CDR2 YYNGEE. The CDR3 covers 15 residues. V trimming: 3 bases; J trimming: 7 bases; junction bases outside the gene matches: 8. This chain's CDR3 is CASSGPGGGANEQFF. The CDR3 DNA follows: TGTGCCAGCAGCGGCCCTGGCGGGGGGGCAAATGAGCAGTTCTTC.

The chain employs TRBV5-1 and TRBJ2-1; 9 bases fit TRBD1. The CDR3 totals 15 residues. V was pared by 3 bases and J by 6 bases, with 7 bases of the junction left unmatched. Germline lookup yields CDR1 SGHRS and CDR2 YFSETQ. CDR3 amino acids: CASSSQGAAGNEQFF. For the CDR3, the DNA is TGCGCCAGCAGCTCACAGGGGGCGGCGGGCAATGAGCAGTTCTTC.

The CDR3 DNA is TGTGCCAGCAGCTTACAGGGGGCGCCCAATGGCTACACCTTC. This translates into CASSLQGAPNGYTF. The rearrangement links TRBV7-2 to TRBJ1-2, with 8 nucleotides matching TRBD1. CDR1 is SGHTA and CDR2 is FQGNSA in the germline V gene. The junction had 5 bases not matched to a gene; V was cut back by 2 bases and J by 6 bases. The CDR3 is made up of 14 amino acids.

The chain recombines TRBV28 with TRBJ1-2; D possibly corresponds to TRBD1 (5 bases). The V gene lost 3 bases and the J gene lost 7 bases, with 12 bases spanning the gap. The germline gives CDR1 MDHEN, CDR2 SYDVKM. The CDR3 runs to 13 residues. In nucleotides, the CDR3 is TGTGCCAGCAGTTTGGATGGGGCGCTTGGCTACACCTTC. Translation: CASSLDGALGYTF.

The sample holds one count of this clone. The rearrangement uses TRBV11-2 and TRBJ2-1; perhaps TRBD1 as D (6 bases). Germline V gives CDR1 SGHAT, CDR2 FQNNGV. V was clipped by 4 bases and J by 6 bases, with 13 bases between them. The CDR3 runs to 14 residues. CDR3 sequence (DNA): TGTGCCAGCAGCTCGATACAGGGTAGCAATGAGCAGTTCTTC. It yields the protein CASSSIQGSNEQFF.

This sequence joins TRBV2 and TRBJ2-3, with D unclear. CDR1 is SNHLY, CDR2 FYNNEI, per germline. Trimming cost V 4 bases and J 0 bases, with 8 bases left between them. The CDR3 loop spans 14 amino acids. The CDR3 DNA reads TGTGCCAGCAGTGTAGTCGGGAGCACAGATACGCAGTATTTT. Translation gives CASSVVGSTDTQYF.

This clone is a singleton in its sample. V and J are TRBV6-6 and TRBJ1-5; the match to TRBD1 covers 10 bases. Per germline, CDR1 MNHNY and CDR2 SVGAGI (reference sequence). CDR3 size: 16 residues. The V and J ends lost 7 bases and 0 bases, in that order; junction bases with no gene match: 6. CDR3 nucleotides: TGTGCCAGCACGCCCCGGGACAGGGGTAGCAATCAGCCCCAGCATTTT. It specifies CASTPRDRGSNQPQHF.

Concerning this clone: Other DNA sequences in this sample translate to the same CDR3. The genes are TRBV5-1 and TRBJ2-1; the match to TRBD1 covers 9 bases. CDR1 and CDR2 (germline): SGHRS, YFSETQ. The CDR3 sequence is 15 residues long. J gave up 3 bases and V 4 bases, and 5 bases lay outside the gene matches. CDR3 in DNA: TGCGCCAGCAGCCCGGGACAGGGAGACTACAATGAGCAGTTCTTC. Translating gives CASSPGQGDYNEQFF.

V usage is TRBV3-1 (or the pseudogene TRBV3-2) and J usage is TRBJ2-7, with 9 bases that match TRBD1. Germline-derived CDR1 and CDR2 are LGHDT and YNNKEL (reference sequence). The CDR3 runs 15 residues. The trim removed 4 bases at V and 1 base at J, leaving 5 bases unmatched. The CDR3: CASSPPGTGSYEQYF. The CDR3 DNA sequence: TGTGCCAGCAGCCCCCCCGGGACAGGGTCCTACGAGCAGTACTTC.

The rearrangement joins TRBV6-5 to TRBJ1-1, with 10 bases lining up with TRBD1. With V trimmed by 3 bases and J by 5 bases, 9 bases remained unmatched. Germline V CDR1 and CDR2: MNHEY, SVGAGI. CDR3 length: 16 amino acids. For the CDR3, the DNA is TGTGCCAGCAGTTATCTTCGGACAGGGGGAGGGACTGAAGCTTTCTTT. Its translation: CASSYLRTGGGTEAFF.

The sample holds a few counts of this clone. The chain links TRBV12-3 or TRBV12-4 to TRBJ1-1; TRBD1 agrees at 9 bases. Losses at the gene ends were 3 bases for V and 12 bases for J; bases not matched to a gene: 5. The CDR3 extends over 12 amino acids. CDR3 residues: CASSLGTGLPFF. The CDR3 DNA reads as TGTGCCAGCAGTTTGGGGACAGGGCTACCTTTCTTT.

This chain links TRBV19 with TRBJ2-1; 10 bases fit TRBD1. The CDR3 runs to 14 residues. J was trimmed by 6 bases and V by 5 bases; bases with no gene match: 4. Per germline, CDR1 LNHDA and CDR2 SQIVND (reference sequence). The CDR3: CASSHRTGGNEQFF. The DNA of the CDR3 is TGTGCCAGTAGTCACCGGACAGGGGGCAATGAGCAGTTCTTC.

V gene TRBV6-2 or TRBV6-3 combines with J gene TRBJ2-3; D call uncertain. The length of the CDR3 is 12 residues. Trimming stripped 5 bases from V and 5 bases from J, with 8 bases between. The germline CDR1 and CDR2 sequences are MNHEY and SVGEGT. Here the CDR3 reads CASSRIIDTQYF. CDR3 in DNA: TGTGCCAGCAGTCGTATTATAGATACGCAGTATTTT.

The rearrangement links TRBV5-5 to TRBJ1-5; D is possibly TRBD1 (6 bases). The CDR3 loop spans 14 amino acids. V lost 2 bases and J 4 bases, leaving 10 bases between the germline ends. Per germline, CDR1 SGHKS and CDR2 YYEKEE (reference sequence). The CDR3 bases are TGTGCCAGCAGCTTCAGGGGCGATAATCAGCCCCAGCATTTT. Protein: CASSFRGDNQPQHF.

This rearrangement joins TRBV19 to TRBJ1-3; D perhaps matches TRBD1 (5 bases). V was pared by 3 bases and J by 0 bases, with 9 bases between. The CDR3 covers 15 residues. Looked up from germline, CDR1 is LNHDA and CDR2 is SQIVND (reference sequence). CDR3 loop: CASSMYQGSGNTIYF. The CDR3 nucleotides are TGTGCCAGTAGTATGTATCAGGGCTCTGGAAACACCATATATTTT.

This clone was seen a single time. The rearrangement links TRBV28 to TRBJ2-2; D is ambiguous. V was clipped by 3 bases and J by 3 bases, with 11 bases between them. Looked up from germline, CDR1 is MDHEN and CDR2 is SYDVKM. CDR3 length equals 15 residues. CDR3 DNA sequence: TGTGCCAGCAGTTTTTCTTTTATATACACCGGGGAGCTGTTTTTT. Its protein product is CASSFSFIYTGELFF.

The table lists this clone with a count of one. The chain carries TRBV19 and TRBJ2-1; 7 bases are a match to TRBD2. Germline assignment: CDR1 LNHDA and CDR2 SQIVND (reference sequence). CDR3 length equals 15 residues. After removal of 4 bases from V and 2 bases from J, the junction contained 5 bases not matched to a gene. CDR3 bases: TGTGCCAGTAGTAGAGGCGGGGGAACCTACAATGAGCAGTTCTTC. Its translation is CASSRGGGTYNEQFF.

This rearrangement joins TRBV5-4 to TRBJ2-1; the match to TRBD2 covers 11 bases. Losses at the gene ends were 4 bases for V and 7 bases for J; bases not matched to a gene: 7. This CDR3 contains 15 residues. CDR1 SGHNT and CDR2 YYREEE come from the germline V gene (reference sequence). DNA of the CDR3: TGTGCCAGCAGCGCAACTAGCGGGGGTTTTAATGAGCAGTTCTTC. Protein: CASSATSGGFNEQFF. The full variable domain, its missing parts supplied by reference TRBV5-4 and TRBJ2-1, is ETGVTQSPTHLIKTRGQQVTLRCSSQSGHNTVSWYQQALGQGPQFIFQYYREEENGRGNFPPRFSGLQFPNYSSELNVNALELDDSALYLCASSATSGGFNEQFFGPGTRLTVL.

This sequence joins TRBV28 and TRBJ2-7; TRBD2 matches 14 bases. V lost 3 bases, J lost 7 bases, and 8 bases stayed unmatched. Germline-derived CDR1 and CDR2 are MDHEN and SYDVKM. CDR3 length: 16 amino acids. Written as DNA, the CDR3 is TGTGCCAGCAGTTTTCCCGGACTAGCGGGGGGAGGTGAGCAGTACTTC. It is translated as CASSFPGLAGGGEQYF.

J is TRBJ2-5 and V is TRBV7-2; 14 bases agree with TRBD2. This CDR3 is built from 14 residues. V trimming: 8 bases; J trimming: 4 bases; junction bases outside the gene matches: 3. CDR1 SGHTA and CDR2 FQGNSA come from the germline V gene. The CDR3 nucleotides read TGTGCCAGCGACGGACTAGCGGGGGGAGAGACCCAGTACTTC. It specifies CASDGLAGGETQYF.

The V and J genes are TRBV5-1 and TRBJ1-5; D may be TRBD1 (5 bases). CDR1 is SGHRS, CDR2 YFSETQ, per germline. The CDR3 consists of 15 residues. Trimming shortened V by 4 bases and J by 0 bases, and 11 bases separated the two germline ends. CDR3 sequence reads: CASSQAGNSNQPQHF. The CDR3 nucleotides are TGCGCCAGCAGCCAAGCAGGGAATAGCAATCAGCCCCAGCATTTT.

The rearrangement joins TRBV6-6 to TRBJ2-7, with D maybe TRBD1 (5 bases). Germline CDR1 reads MNHNY; CDR2 reads SVGAGI (reference sequence). CDR3 size: 16 residues. Trimming removed 8 bases from V and 2 bases from J, with 22 bases in between. CDR3 DNA: TGTGCCAGCCGATCTACCATCCAGGGCGGAACCTACGAGCAGTACTTC. Its protein product is CASRSTIQGGTYEQYF.

Only one count was recorded for this clone. The rearrangement uses TRBV6-1 and TRBJ2-7, with D possibly being TRBD1 (6 bases). In germline, CDR1 is MNHNS, CDR2 SASEGT. The CDR3 consists of 14 residues. Trimming took 3 bases from V and 3 from J, leaving 12 bases between them. The CDR3 region has the DNA TGTGCCAGCAGTGATAGACAGGCCTTCTACGAGCAGTACTTC. This codes for CASSDRQAFYEQYF.

The chain carries TRBV7-9 and TRBJ2-5; 9 nucleotides line up with TRBD2. Germline CDR1 reads SEHNR; CDR2 reads FQNEAQ (reference sequence). With 3 bases clipped from V and 7 bases from J, the junction kept 3 bases outside the gene matches. The CDR3 runs to 13 residues. CDR3 in DNA: TGTGCCAGCAGCTTGGGACTAGCAGGGACCCAGTACTTC. Translating gives CASSLGLAGTQYF.

The gene calls are TRBV9 and TRBJ2-3; 12 nucleotides align to TRBD1. The CDR3 is 18 residues long. V lost 2 bases to trimming and J lost 1 base; unmatched junction nucleotides: 8. From germline, CDR1 is SGDLS and CDR2 YYNGEE. The CDR3 here is CASSVGTGGPIRTDTQYF. CDR3 bases: TGTGCCAGCAGCGTCGGGACAGGGGGCCCGATTCGCACAGATACGCAGTATTTT.

The V and J genes are TRBV6-5 and TRBJ2-1, with 10 bases that match TRBD1. This CDR3 is 14 amino acids long. Germline V gives CDR1 MNHEY, CDR2 SVGAGI. V lost 6 bases and J lost 2; bases outside the gene matches: 1. As DNA, the CDR3 is TGTGCCAGCAGAGGACAGGGGGCCTACAATGAGCAGTTCTTC. Protein: CASRGQGAYNEQFF.